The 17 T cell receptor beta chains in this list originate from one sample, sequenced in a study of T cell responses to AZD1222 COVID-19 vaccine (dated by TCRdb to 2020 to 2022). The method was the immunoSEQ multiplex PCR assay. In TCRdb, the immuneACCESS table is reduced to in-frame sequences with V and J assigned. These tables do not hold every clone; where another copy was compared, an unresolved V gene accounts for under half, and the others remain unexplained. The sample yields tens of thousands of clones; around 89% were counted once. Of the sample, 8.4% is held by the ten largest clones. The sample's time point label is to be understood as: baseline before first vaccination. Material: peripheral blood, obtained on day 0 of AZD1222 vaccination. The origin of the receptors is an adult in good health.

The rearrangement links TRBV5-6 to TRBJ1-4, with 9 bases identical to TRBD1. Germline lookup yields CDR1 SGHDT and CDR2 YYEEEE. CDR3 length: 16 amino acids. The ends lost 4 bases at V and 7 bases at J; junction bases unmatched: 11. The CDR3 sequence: CASSIPTGGRSEKLFF. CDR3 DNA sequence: TGTGCCAGCAGCATACCCACAGGGGGCAGGAGTGAAAAACTGTTTTTT.

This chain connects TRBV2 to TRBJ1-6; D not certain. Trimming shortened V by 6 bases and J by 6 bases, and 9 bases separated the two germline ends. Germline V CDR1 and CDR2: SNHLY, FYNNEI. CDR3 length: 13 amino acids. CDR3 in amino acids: CASRIGPNSPLHF. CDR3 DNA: TGTGCCAGCAGGATAGGCCCTAATTCACCCCTCCACTTT.

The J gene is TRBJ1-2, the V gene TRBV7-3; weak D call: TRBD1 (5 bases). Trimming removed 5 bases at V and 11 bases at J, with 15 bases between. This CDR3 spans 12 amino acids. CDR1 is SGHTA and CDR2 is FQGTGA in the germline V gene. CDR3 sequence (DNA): TGTGCCAGCAGCCCTACTGGACAACTTTACACCTTC. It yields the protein CASSPTGQLYTF.

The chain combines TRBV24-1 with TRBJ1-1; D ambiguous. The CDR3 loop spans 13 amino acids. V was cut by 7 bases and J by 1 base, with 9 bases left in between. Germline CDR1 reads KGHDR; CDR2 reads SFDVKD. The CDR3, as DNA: TGTGCCACCAGGAGGAGCGGGAACACTGAAGCTTTCTTT. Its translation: CATRRSGNTEAFF.

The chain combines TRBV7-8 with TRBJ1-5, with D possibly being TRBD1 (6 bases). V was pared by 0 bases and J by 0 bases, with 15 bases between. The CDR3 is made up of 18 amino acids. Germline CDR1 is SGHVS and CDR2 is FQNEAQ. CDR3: CASSLALGHRYSNQPQHF. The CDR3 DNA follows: TGTGCCAGCAGCTTAGCCCTGGGACACCGGTATAGCAATCAGCCCCAGCATTTT.

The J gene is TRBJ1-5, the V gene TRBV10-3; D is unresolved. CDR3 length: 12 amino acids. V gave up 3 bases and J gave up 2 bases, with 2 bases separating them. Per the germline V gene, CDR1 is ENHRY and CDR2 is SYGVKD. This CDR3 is CAISDGNQPQHF. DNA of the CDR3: TGTGCCATCAGTGATGGCAATCAGCCCCAGCATTTT.

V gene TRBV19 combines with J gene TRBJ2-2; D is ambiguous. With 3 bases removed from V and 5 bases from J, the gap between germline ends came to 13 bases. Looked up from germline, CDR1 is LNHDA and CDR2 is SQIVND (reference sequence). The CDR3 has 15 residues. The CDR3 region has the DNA TGTGCCAGTAGTATCAACACGATGCGAACCGGGGAGCTGTTTTTT. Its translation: CASSINTMRTGELFF.

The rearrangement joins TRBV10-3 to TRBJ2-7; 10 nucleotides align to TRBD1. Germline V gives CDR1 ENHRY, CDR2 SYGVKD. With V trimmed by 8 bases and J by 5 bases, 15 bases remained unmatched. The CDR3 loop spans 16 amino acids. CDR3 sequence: CAIGTADRGLRHEQYF. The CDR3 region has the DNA TGTGCCATCGGAACCGCCGACAGGGGGCTTCGCCACGAGCAGTACTTC.

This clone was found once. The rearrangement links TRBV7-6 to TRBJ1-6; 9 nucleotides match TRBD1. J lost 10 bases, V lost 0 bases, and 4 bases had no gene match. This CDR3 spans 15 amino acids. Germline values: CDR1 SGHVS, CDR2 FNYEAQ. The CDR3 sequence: CASSLAQGAQSPLHF. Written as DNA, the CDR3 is TGTGCCAGCAGCTTAGCACAGGGGGCTCAATCACCCCTCCACTTT.

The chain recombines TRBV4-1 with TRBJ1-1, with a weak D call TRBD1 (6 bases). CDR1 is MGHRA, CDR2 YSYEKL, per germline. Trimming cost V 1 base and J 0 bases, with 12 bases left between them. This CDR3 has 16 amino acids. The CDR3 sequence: CASSQARTDMNTEAFF. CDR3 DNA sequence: TGCGCCAGCAGCCAAGCCAGGACAGACATGAACACTGAAGCTTTCTTT.

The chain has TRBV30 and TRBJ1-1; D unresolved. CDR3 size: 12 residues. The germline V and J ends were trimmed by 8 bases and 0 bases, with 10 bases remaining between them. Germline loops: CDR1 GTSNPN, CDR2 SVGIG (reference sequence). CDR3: CARVILNTEAFF. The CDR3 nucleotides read TGTGCCCGAGTCATCTTGAACACTGAAGCTTTCTTT.

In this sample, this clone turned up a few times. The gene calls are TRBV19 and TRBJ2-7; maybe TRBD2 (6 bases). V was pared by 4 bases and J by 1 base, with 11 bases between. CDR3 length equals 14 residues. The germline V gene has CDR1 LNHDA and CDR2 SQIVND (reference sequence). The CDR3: CASSRDGGSYEQYF. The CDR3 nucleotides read TGTGCCAGTAGTAGGGACGGGGGTTCCTACGAGCAGTACTTC.

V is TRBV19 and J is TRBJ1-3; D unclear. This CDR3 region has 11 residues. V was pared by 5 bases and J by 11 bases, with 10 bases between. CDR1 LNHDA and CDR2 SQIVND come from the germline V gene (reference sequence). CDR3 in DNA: TGTGCCAGTAGTCGGTACGGCTCCATATATTTT. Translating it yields CASSRYGSIYF.

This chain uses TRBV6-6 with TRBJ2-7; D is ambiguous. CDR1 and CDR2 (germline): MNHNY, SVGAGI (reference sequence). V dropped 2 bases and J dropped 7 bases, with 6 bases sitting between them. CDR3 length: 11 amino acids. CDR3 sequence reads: CASSYRREQYF. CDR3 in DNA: TGTGCCAGCAGTTACCGCCGGGAGCAGTACTTC.

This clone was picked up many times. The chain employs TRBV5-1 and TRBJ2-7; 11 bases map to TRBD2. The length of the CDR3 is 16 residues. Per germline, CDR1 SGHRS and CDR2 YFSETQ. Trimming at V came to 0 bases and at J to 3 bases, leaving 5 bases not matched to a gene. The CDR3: CASSLVVTSGDYEQYF. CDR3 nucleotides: TGCGCCAGCAGCTTGGTAGTGACTAGCGGGGACTACGAGCAGTACTTC. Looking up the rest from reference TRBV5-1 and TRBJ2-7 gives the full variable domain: KAGVTQTPRYLIKTRGQQVTLSCSPISGHRSVSWYQQTPGQGLQFLFEYFSETQRNKGNFPGRFSGRQFSNSRSEMNVSTLELGDSALYLCASSLVVTSGDYEQYFGPGTRLTVT.

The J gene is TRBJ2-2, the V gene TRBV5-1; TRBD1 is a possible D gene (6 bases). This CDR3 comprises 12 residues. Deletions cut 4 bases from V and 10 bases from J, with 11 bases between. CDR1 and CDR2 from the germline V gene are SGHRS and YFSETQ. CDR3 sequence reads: CASSGGSVELFF. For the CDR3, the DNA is TGCGCCAGCAGCGGGGGCTCGGTGGAGCTGTTTTTT.

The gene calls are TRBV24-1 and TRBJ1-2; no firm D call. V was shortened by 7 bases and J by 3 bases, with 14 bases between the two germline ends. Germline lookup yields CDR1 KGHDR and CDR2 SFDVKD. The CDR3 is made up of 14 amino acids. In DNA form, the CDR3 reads TGTGCCACCAGCCACCAAGGCAAGGACTATGGCTACACCTTC. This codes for CATSHQGKDYGYTF.